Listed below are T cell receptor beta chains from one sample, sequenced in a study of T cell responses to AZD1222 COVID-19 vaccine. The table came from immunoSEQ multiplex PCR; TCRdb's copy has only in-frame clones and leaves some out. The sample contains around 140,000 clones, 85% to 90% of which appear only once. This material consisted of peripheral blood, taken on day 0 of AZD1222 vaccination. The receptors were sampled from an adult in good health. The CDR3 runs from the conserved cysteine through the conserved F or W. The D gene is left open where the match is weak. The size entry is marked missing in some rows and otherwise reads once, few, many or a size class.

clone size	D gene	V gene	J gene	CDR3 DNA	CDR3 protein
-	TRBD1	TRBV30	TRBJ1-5	TGTGCCTGGAGTCAAAAAGGACAGGGGAGCAATCAGCCCCAGCATTTT	CAWSQKGQGSNQPQHF
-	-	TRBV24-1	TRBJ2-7	TGTGCCACCAGTGAGGGGGCCAGGAGCTACGAGCAGTACTTC	CATSEGARSYEQYF
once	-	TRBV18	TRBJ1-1	TGTGCCAGCTCACCACGAGGGACACCCGGATACACTGAAGCTTTCTTT	CASSPRGTPGYTEAFF
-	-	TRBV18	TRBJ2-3	TGTGCCAGCTCACGCACGTCGGGCGGGGTCACAGATACGCAGTATTTT	CASSRTSGGVTDTQYF
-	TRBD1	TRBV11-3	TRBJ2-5	TGTGCCAGCAGCTCGGGACAGGGACCGCGAGAGACCCAGTACTTC	CASSSGQGPRETQYF
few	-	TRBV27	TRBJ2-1	TGTGCCAGCAGCCCTTGGGGCGGGGATTACAATGAGCAGTTCTTC	CASSPWGGDYNEQFF
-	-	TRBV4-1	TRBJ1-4	TGCGCCAGCAGCCAATTTGGGGGGCAGGGGGAAAAACTGTTTTTT	CASSQFGGQGEKLFF
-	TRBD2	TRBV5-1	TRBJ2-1	TGCGCCAGCAGCTTGTTACTAGCGGGAGCGTCCTACAATGAGCAGTTCTTC	CASSLLLAGASYNEQFF
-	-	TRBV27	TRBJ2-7	TGTGCCAGCAGTGACCGGGGTAGGGAGCAGTACTTC	CASSDRGREQYF
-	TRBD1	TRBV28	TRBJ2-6	TGTGCCAGCAGCCCCGGACAGGCCACTGGGGCCAACGTCCTGACTTTC	CASSPGQATGANVLTF
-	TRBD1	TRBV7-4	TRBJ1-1	TGTGCCAGCAGCTTCCGGACAGGGGGGCCGAACACTGAAGCTTTCTTT	CASSFRTGGPNTEAFF
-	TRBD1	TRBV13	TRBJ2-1	TGTGCCAGCAGCCGAAGGGACAGGGAAAAATCCTACAATGAGCAGTTCTTC	CASSRRDREKSYNEQFF
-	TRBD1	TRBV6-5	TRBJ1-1	TGTGCCAGCAGTACTGTACAGGGGGCGATTGAAGCTTTCTTT	CASSTVQGAIEAFF
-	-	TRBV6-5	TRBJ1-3	TGTGCCAGCAGTTTGGCCGGGACTGGGACAAGAAACACCATATATTTT	CASSLAGTGTRNTIYF
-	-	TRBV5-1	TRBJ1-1	TGCGCCAGCAGCCCCGGGGCCTCAGGCACTGAAGCTTTCTTT	CASSPGASGTEAFF
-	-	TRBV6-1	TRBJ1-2	TGTGCCAGCAGTGAAGGCCCCGGGACCTATGGCTACACCTTC	CASSEGPGTYGYTF
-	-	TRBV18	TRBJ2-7	TGTGCCAGCTCACCAAGGTCCGGATCCTACGAGCAGTACTTC	CASSPRSGSYEQYF
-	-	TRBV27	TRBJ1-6	TGTGCCAGCAGTTTATCGAATTTTGTCTCCTATAATTCACCCCTCCACTTT	CASSLSNFVSYNSPLHF
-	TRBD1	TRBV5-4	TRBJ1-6	TGTGCCAGCAGCTCATTGACAGGGAGGGACTCACCCCTCCACTTT	CASSSLTGRDSPLHF
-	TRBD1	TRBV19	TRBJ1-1	TGTGCCAGTACCACCTGGACAGGGGGCACGGCTGAAGCTTTCTTT	CASTTWTGGTAEAFF
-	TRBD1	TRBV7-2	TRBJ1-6	TGTGCCAGCAGCTTAATTCTTCAGGGGGCTTGGTCACCCCTCCACTTT	CASSLILQGAWSPLHF
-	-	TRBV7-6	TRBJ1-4	TGTGCCAGCAGCGAAAGACCCCAGCCGAGCTATGAAAAACTGTTTTTT	CASSERPQPSYEKLFF
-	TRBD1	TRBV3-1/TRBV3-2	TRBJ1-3	TGTGCCAGCAGCCGGGGCGGGACAGGGCTTCGTGGAAACACCATATATTTT	CASSRGGTGLRGNTIYF
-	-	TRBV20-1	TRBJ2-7	TGCAGTGCCCTAGAGGGCTACGAGCAGTACTTC	CSALEGYEQYF
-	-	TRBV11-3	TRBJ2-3	TGTGCCAGCAGCCTGGGGGGAGCGGACCAACGTGATACGCAGTATTTT	CASSLGGADQRDTQYF
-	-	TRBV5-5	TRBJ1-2	TGTGCCAGCAGCTTGAAGGCAGGGCCGGTCTATGGCTACACCTTC	CASSLKAGPVYGYTF
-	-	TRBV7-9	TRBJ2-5	TGTGCCAGCAGCTCCCGACTAGGCCTGGGGGAGACCCAGTACTTC	CASSSRLGLGETQYF
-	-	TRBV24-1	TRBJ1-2	TGTGCCACCAGTGGCGCAGGGTTTACTTATGGCTACACCTTC	CATSGAGFTYGYTF
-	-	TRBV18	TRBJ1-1	TGTGCCAGCTCGAAATTTCCAGGTGTAGCGGACACTGAAGCTTTCTTT	CASSKFPGVADTEAFF
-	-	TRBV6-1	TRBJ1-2	TGTGCCAGCAGTGAAGCAGGGGCGGGTGGCTACACCTTC	CASSEAGAGGYTF
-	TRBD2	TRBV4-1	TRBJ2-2	TGCGCCAGCCGCAACCTACACATTAGCGGGAGTAAAGGTGCTAGCACCGGGGAGCTGTTTTTT	CASRNLHISGSKGASTGELFF
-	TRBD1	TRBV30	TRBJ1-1	TGTGCCTGCTCCGACAGGGTCTTCGCTGAAGCTTTCTTT	CACSDRVFAEAFF
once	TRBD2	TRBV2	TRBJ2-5	TGTGCCAGCAGCGTAGGGACTAGCGGGACACAAGAGACCCAGTACTTC	CASSVGTSGTQETQYF
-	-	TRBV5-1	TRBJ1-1	TGCGCCAGCAGGTCGACAGAGAACACTGAAGCTTTCTTT	CASRSTENTEAFF
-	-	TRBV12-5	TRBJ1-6	TGTGCTAGTGGTCCGAACAGGGTCTCACCCCTCCACTTT	CASGPNRVSPLHF
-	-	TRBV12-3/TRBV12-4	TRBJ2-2	TGTGCCAGCAGTCGCACCGGGGAGCTGTTTTTT	CASSRTGELFF
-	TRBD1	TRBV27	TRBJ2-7	TGTGCCAGCAGACGGACAGGGGCCATCGAGCAGTACTTC	CASRRTGAIEQYF
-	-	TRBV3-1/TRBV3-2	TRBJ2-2	TGTGCCAGCAGTCTCAACCGGGACGAGCTGTTTTTT	CASSLNRDELFF
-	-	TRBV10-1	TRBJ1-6	TGCGCCAGCAAATTGAAACGGGTTAAGAGCTCCTATAATTCACCCCTCCACTTT	CASKLKRVKSSYNSPLHF
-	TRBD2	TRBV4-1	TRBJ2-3	TGCGCCAGCAGCCAAGCGGGACTAGCCGTCACAGATACGCAGTATTTT	CASSQAGLAVTDTQYF